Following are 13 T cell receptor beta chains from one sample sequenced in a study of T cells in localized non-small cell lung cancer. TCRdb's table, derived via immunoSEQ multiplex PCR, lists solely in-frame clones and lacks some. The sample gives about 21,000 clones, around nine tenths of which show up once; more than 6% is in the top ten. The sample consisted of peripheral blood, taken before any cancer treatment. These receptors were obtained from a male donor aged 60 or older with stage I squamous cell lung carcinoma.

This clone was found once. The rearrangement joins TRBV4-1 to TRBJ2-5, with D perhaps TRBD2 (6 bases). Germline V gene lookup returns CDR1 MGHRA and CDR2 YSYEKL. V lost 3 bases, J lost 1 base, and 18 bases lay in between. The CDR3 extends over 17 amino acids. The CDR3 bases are TGCGCCAGCAGCCACACTAATATGGGACTGACCCAAGAGACCCAGTACTTC. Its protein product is CASSHTNMGLTQETQYF.

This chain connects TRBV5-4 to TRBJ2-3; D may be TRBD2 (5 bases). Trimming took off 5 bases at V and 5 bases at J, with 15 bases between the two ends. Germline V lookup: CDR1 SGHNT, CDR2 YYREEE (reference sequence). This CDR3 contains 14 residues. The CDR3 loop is CASSNEGLGDTQYF. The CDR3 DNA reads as TGTGCCAGCAGTAATGAGGGTTTGGGAGATACGCAGTATTTT.

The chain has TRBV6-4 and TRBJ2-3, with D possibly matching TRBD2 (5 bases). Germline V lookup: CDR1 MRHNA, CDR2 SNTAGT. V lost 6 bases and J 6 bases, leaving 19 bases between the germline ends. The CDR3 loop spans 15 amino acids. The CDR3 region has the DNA TGTGCCAGCAGCCTAGGGCAGCCCGGGGTGGATACGCAGTATTTT. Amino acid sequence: CASSLGQPGVDTQYF.

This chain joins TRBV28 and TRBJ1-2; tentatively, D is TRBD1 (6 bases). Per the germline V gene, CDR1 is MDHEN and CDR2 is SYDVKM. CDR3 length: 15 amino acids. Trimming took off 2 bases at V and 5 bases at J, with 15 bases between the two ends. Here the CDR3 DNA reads TGTGCCAGCAGTTTAGGGGGGGCAAGAGGGTATGGCTACACCTTC. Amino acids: CASSLGGARGYGYTF.

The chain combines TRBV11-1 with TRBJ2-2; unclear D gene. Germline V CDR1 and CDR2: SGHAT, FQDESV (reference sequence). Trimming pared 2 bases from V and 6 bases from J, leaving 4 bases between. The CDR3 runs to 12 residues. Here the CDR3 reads CASSLSAGELFF. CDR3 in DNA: TGTGCCAGCAGCTTAAGTGCCGGGGAGCTGTTTTTT.

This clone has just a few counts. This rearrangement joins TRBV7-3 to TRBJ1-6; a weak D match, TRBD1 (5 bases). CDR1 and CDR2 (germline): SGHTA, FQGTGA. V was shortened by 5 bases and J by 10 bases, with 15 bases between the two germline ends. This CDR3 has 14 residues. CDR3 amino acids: CASSPQGDRSPLHF. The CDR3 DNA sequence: TGTGCCAGCAGCCCTCAGGGAGACAGATCACCCCTCCACTTT.

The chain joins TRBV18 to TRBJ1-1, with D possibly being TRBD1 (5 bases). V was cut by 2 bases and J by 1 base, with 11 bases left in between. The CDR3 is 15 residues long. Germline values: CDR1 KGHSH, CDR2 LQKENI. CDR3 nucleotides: TGTGCCAGCTCACCAGCCATAGGGGCGAACACTGAAGCTTTCTTT. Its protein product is CASSPAIGANTEAFF.

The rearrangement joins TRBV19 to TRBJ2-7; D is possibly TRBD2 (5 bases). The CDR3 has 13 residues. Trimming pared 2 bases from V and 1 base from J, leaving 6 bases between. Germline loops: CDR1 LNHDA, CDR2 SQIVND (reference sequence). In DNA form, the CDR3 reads TGTGCCAGTAGTATACGGGAATCCTACGAGCAGTACTTC. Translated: CASSIRESYEQYF.

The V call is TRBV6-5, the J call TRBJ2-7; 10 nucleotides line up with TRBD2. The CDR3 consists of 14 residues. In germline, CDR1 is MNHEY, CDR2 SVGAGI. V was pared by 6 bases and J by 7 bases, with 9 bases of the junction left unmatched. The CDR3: CASRPGLASGEQYF. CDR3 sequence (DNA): TGTGCCAGCAGACCGGGACTAGCGTCGGGTGAGCAGTACTTC.

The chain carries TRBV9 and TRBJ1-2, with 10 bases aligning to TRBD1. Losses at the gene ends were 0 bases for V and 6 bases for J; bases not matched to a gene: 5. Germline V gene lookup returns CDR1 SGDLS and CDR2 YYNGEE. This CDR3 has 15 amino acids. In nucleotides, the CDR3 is TGTGCCAGCAGCGTAGGACAGGGGGCGTGGGATGGCTACACCTTC. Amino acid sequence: CASSVGQGAWDGYTF.

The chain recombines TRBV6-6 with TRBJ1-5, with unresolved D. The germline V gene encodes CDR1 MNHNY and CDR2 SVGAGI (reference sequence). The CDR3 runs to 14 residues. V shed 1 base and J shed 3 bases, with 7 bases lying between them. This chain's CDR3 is CASSYLSANQPQHF. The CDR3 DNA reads TGTGCCAGCAGTTACTTGAGTGCCAATCAGCCCCAGCATTTT.

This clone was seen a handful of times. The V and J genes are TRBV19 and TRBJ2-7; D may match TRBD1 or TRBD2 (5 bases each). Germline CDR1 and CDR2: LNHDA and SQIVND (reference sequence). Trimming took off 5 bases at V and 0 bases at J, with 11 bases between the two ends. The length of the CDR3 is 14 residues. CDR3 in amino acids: CASSPGTDSYEQYF. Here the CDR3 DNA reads TGTGCCAGTAGTCCAGGGACGGACTCCTACGAGCAGTACTTC.

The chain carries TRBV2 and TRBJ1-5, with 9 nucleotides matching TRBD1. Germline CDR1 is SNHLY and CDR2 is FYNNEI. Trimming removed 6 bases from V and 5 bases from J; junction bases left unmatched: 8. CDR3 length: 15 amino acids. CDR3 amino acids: CASSEYRGPDQPQHF. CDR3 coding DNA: TGTGCCAGCAGCGAATACAGGGGGCCTGATCAGCCCCAGCATTTT.